This T cell receptor (beta chain) originates from a study of regulatory T cells in long-lasting Graves disease. Notes on the study in general: Peripheral blood was the sole material, not thyroid tissue. Graves' patients with persistent disease showed TCR diversity lower than patients newly diagnosed.

V shed 5 bases and J shed 6 bases, with 19 bases lying between them. Per the germline V gene, CDR1 is SGHTA and CDR2 is FQGTGA. CDR3 size: 15 residues. Relying on iRepertoire HTBI primers and Arm-PCR of CDR3 regions, the team built TCR beta libraries. Each CDR3 protein is one row after TCRdb ran MiXCR on the multiplex PCR reads. The sample contains about 460,000 distinct CDR3 sequences, 22% of which appear only once. Time point indicated: persistent/refractory GD, antithyroid drugs over 5 years with positive TRAb. After RNA was extracted from PBMCs, the TCR library was made from it. Patients came through an endocrinology department, and that department was in Xi'an, China. This clonotype has only a few counts. As yet, its antigen is unknown.

The TCR comes from a female donor with Graves disease. Here the sequenced sample was peripheral blood mononuclear cells (PBMCs), taken when the disease was refractory, from a patient treated with antithyroid drugs. The V and J genes are TRBV7-3 and TRBJ1-1; the D gene is possibly TRBD1 (5 bases). CDR3 nucleotide sequence: TGTGCCAGCAGCCTGAGGCTGGCGGGGCCACCTGAAGCTTTCTTT. Protein sequence: CASSLRLAGPPEAFF.